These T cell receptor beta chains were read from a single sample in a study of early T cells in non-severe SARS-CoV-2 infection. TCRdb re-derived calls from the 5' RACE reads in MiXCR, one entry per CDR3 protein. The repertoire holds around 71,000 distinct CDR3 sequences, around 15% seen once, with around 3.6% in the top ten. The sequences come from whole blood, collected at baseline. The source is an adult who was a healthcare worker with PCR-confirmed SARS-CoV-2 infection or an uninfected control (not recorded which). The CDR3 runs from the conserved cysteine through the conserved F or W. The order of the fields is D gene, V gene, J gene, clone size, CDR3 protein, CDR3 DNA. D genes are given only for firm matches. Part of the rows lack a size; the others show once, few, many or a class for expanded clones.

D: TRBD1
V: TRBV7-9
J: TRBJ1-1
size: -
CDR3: CASSSGDRGLSEAFF
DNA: TGTGCCAGCAGCTCTGGGGACAGGGGGCTGTCTGAAGCTTTCTTT

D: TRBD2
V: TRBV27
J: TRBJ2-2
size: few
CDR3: CASSLSFLAGDTGELFF
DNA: TGTGCCAGCAGTTTATCATTCCTAGCGGGAGACACCGGGGAGCTGTTTTTT

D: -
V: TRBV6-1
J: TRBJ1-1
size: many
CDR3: CASSEQAFF
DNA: TGTGCCAGCAGTGAACAAGCTTTCTTT

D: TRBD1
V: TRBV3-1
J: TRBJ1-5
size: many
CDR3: CASSPTGDGLSQPQHF
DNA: TGTGCCAGCAGCCCGACAGGGGATGGGCTTAGCCAGCCCCAGCATTTT

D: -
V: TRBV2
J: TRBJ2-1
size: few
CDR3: CASGRGTKNEQFF
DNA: TGTGCCAGCGGTCGCGGGACCAAAAATGAGCAGTTCTTC

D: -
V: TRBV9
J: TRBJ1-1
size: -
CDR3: CASSPWTGNTEAFF
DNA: TGTGCCAGCAGCCCCTGGACGGGGAACACTGAAGCTTTCTTT

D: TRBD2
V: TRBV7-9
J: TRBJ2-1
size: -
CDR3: CASVAGAGYNEQFF
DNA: TGTGCCAGCGTAGCGGGAGCTGGCTACAATGAGCAGTTCTTC

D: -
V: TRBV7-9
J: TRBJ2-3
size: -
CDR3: CASSLGSHTDTQYF
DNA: TGTGCCAGCAGCTTAGGGTCACACACAGATACGCAGTATTTT

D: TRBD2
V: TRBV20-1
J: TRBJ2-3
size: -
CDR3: CSAWGIAGVSTDTQYF
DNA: TGCAGTGCTTGGGGAATAGCGGGAGTTAGCACAGATACGCAGTATTTT

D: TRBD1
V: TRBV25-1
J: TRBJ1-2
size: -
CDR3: CANSELGTGGDSGYTF
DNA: TGTGCCAACAGTGAATTGGGAACAGGGGGCGATTCTGGCTACACCTTC

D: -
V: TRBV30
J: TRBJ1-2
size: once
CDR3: CAWSPPGLLSF
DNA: TGTGCCTGGAGCCCCCCGGGACTACTATCGTTC

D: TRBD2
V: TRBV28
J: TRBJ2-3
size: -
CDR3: CASSLELAGARTDTQYF
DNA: TGTGCCAGCAGTTTAGAACTAGCGGGAGCCCGCACAGATACGCAGTATTTT

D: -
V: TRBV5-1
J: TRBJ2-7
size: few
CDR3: CASSLKGYEQYF
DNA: TGCGCCAGCAGCTTGAAGGGCTACGAGCAGTACTTC

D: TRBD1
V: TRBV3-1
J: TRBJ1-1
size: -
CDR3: CASSERTGGTEAFF
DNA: TGTGCCAGCAGCGAACGGACAGGGGGGACTGAAGCTTTCTTT

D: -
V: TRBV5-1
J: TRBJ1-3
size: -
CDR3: CASSLELGSGNTIYF
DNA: TGCGCCAGCAGCTTGGAGTTGGGTTCTGGAAACACCATATATTTT

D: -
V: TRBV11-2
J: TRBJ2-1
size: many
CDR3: CASSFGIGEQFF
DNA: TGTGCCAGCAGCTTCGGAATCGGTGAGCAGTTCTTC

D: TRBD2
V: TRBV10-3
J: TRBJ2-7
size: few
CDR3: CAISGRADYEQYF
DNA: TGTGCCATCAGCGGGAGGGCCGACTACGAGCAGTACTTC

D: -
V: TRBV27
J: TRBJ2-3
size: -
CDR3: CASSLFTKDTQYF
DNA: TGTGCCAGCAGTTTATTTACCAAAGATACGCAGTATTTT

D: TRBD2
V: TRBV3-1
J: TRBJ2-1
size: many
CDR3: CASSQDGGSGENEQFF
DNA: TGTGCCAGCAGCCAAGATGGCGGGAGCGGAGAAAATGAGCAGTTCTTC

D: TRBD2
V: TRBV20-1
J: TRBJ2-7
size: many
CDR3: CSALLAGDFVAGEQYF
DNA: TGCAGTGCCTTGTTAGCGGGGGACTTTGTTGCGGGAGAGCAGTACTTC

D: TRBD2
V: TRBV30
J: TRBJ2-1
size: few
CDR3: CAWTDTGLGGDEQFF
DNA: TGTGCCTGGACGGATACGGGACTAGGGGGTGATGAGCAGTTCTTC

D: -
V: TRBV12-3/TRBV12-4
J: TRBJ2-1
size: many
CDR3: CASSPQGLSYNEQFF
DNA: TGTGCCAGCAGCCCCCAGGGCCTCTCCTACAATGAGCAGTTCTTC

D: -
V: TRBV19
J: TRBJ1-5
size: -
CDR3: CASSLTGGGNQPQHF
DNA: TGTGCCAGTAGTTTAACGGGGGGCGGCAATCAGCCCCAGCATTTT

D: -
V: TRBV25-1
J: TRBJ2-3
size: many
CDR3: CASSESSGRVSTDTQYF
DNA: TGTGCCAGCAGTGAATCTTCGGGCAGGGTGTCCACAGATACGCAGTATTTT

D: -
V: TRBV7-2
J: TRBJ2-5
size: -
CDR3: CASSLVPGPETQYF
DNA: TGTGCCAGCAGCTTAGTACCGGGACCCGAGACCCAGTACTTC

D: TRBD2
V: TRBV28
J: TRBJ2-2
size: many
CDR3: CASSLSTLAGVVGELFF
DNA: TGTGCCAGCAGTTTATCCACGTTAGCGGGAGTTGTCGGGGAGCTGTTTTTT

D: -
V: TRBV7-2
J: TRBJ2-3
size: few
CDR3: CASSLGGAGADTQYF
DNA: TGTGCCAGCAGCTTGGGGGGGGCGGGCGCAGATACGCAGTATTTT

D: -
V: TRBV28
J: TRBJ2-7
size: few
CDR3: CASSVEGHQAYEQYF
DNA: TGTGCCAGCAGTGTCGAGGGACACCAGGCCTACGAGCAGTACTTC

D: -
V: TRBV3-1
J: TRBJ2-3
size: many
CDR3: CASSQGQSRDTQYF
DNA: TGTGCCAGCAGCCAAGGGCAGTCGAGAGATACGCAGTATTTT

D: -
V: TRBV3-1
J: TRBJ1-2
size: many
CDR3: CASSPSLGRYGYTF
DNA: TGTGCCAGCAGCCCATCTTTAGGAAGGTATGGCTACACCTTC

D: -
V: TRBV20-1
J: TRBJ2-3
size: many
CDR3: CSARAGTSTDTQYF
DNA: TGCAGTGCTAGAGCCGGGACTAGCACAGATACGCAGTATTTT

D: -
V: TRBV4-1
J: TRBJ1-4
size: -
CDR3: CASSQDPRAGNEKLFF
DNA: TGCGCCAGCAGTCAAGATCCCCGGGCGGGTAATGAAAAACTGTTTTTT

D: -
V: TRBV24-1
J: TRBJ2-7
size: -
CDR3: CATSDSRLYEQYF
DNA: TGTGCCACCAGTGATTCCCGTCTCTACGAGCAGTACTTC

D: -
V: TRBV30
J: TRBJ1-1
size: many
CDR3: CAWSVGNTEAFF
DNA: TGTGCCTGGAGTGTCGGGAACACTGAAGCTTTCTTT

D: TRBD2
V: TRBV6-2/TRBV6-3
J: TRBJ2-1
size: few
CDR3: CASSSSGRPYNEQFF
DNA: TGTGCCAGCAGTTCTAGCGGGAGGCCCTACAATGAGCAGTTCTTC

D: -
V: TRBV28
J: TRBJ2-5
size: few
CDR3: CASRGPGLETQYF
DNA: TGTGCCAGCAGAGGCCCCGGGCTGGAGACCCAGTACTTC

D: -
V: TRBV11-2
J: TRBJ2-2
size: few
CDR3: CASSLRVVGELFF
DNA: TGTGCCAGCAGCTTAAGGGTGGTCGGGGAGCTGTTTTTT

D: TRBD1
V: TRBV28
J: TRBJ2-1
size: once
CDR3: CASSPGTGHPYNEQFF
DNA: TGTGCCAGCAGTCCGGGGACAGGCCACCCCTACAATGAGCAGTTCTTC

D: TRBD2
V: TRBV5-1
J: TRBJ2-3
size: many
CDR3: CASRSGTRSTDTQYF
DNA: TGCGCCAGCCGTTCCGGGACTAGGAGCACAGATACGCAGTATTTT

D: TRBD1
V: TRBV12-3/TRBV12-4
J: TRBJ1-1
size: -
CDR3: CASSKTGDLRAFF
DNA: TGTGCCAGCAGTAAGACAGGGGACCTGAGAGCTTTCTTT

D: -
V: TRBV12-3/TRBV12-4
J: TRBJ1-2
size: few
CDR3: CASSRSNINYGYTF
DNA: TGTGCCAGCAGTCGTAGTAACATCAACTATGGCTACACCTTC

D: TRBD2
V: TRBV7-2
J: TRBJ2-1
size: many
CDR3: CASSLFSGSSYNEQFF
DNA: TGTGCCAGCAGCTTATTTAGCGGGAGCTCCTACAATGAGCAGTTCTTC

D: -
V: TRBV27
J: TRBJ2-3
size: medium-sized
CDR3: CASSLWETDTQYF
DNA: TGTGCCAGCAGTTTATGGGAGACAGATACGCAGTATTTT

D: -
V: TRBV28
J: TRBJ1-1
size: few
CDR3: CASRIQGGHTEAFF
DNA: TGTGCCAGCAGGATACAGGGAGGGCACACTGAAGCTTTCTTT

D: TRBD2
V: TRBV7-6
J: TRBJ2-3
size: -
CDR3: CASSLGGEDTQYF
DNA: TGTGCCAGCAGCTTGGGAGGGGAAGATACGCAGTATTTT

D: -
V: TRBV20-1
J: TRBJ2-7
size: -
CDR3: CSAPGRRANEQYF
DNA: TGCAGTGCCCCAGGGCGGAGGGCGAACGAGCAGTACTTC

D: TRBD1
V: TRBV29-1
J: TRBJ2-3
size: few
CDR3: CSVEGGGTGLNTDTQYF
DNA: TGCAGCGTTGAGGGCGGAGGGACAGGGCTGAACACAGATACGCAGTATTTT

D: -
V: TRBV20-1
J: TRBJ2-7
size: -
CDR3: CSARDQRDKYEQYF
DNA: TGCAGTGCTAGAGATCAGCGGGACAAGTACGAGCAGTACTTC

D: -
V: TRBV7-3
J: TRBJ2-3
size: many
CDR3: CASSRGGGTDTQYF
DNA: TGTGCCAGCAGCCGAGGCGGGGGCACAGATACGCAGTATTTT

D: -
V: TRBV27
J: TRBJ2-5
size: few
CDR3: CASSSGMETQYF
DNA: TGTGCCAGCAGTTCAGGGATGGAGACCCAGTACTTC

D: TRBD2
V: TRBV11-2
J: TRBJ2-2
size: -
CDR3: CASSLGDYSTGELFF
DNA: TGTGCCAGCAGCTTAGGGGACTACAGCACCGGGGAGCTGTTTTTT

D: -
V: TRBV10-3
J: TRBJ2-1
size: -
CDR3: CAISAYSDNEQFF
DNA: TGTGCCATCAGTGCGTACTCTGACAATGAGCAGTTCTTC

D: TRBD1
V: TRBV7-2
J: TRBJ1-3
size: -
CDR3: CASRGTEVSGNTIYF
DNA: TGTGCCAGCAGGGGGACAGAGGTTTCTGGAAACACCATATATTTT

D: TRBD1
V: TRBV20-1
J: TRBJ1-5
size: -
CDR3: CSARTGSGPQHF
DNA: TGCAGTGCTAGGACAGGGTCCGGGCCCCAGCATTTT

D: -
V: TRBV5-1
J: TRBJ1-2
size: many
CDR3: CASSRWSSREAADYGYTF
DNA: TGCGCCAGCAGCCGCTGGTCAAGCCGCGAGGCGGCGGACTATGGCTACACCTTC

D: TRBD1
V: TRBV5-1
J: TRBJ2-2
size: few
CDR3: CASSRDRMNTGELFF
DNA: TGCGCCAGCAGTCGGGACAGAATGAACACCGGGGAGCTGTTTTTT

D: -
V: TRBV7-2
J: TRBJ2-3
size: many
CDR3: CASSFRGTPDTQYF
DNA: TGTGCCAGCAGCTTCCGCGGTACCCCAGATACGCAGTATTTT

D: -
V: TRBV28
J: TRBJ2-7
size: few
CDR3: CASTLDGSYEQYF
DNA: TGTGCCAGCACCTTGGATGGTTCCTACGAGCAGTACTTC

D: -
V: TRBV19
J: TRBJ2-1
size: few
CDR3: CASSIQQGPSNEQFF
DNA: TGTGCCAGTAGTATTCAGCAGGGACCATCCAATGAGCAGTTCTTC